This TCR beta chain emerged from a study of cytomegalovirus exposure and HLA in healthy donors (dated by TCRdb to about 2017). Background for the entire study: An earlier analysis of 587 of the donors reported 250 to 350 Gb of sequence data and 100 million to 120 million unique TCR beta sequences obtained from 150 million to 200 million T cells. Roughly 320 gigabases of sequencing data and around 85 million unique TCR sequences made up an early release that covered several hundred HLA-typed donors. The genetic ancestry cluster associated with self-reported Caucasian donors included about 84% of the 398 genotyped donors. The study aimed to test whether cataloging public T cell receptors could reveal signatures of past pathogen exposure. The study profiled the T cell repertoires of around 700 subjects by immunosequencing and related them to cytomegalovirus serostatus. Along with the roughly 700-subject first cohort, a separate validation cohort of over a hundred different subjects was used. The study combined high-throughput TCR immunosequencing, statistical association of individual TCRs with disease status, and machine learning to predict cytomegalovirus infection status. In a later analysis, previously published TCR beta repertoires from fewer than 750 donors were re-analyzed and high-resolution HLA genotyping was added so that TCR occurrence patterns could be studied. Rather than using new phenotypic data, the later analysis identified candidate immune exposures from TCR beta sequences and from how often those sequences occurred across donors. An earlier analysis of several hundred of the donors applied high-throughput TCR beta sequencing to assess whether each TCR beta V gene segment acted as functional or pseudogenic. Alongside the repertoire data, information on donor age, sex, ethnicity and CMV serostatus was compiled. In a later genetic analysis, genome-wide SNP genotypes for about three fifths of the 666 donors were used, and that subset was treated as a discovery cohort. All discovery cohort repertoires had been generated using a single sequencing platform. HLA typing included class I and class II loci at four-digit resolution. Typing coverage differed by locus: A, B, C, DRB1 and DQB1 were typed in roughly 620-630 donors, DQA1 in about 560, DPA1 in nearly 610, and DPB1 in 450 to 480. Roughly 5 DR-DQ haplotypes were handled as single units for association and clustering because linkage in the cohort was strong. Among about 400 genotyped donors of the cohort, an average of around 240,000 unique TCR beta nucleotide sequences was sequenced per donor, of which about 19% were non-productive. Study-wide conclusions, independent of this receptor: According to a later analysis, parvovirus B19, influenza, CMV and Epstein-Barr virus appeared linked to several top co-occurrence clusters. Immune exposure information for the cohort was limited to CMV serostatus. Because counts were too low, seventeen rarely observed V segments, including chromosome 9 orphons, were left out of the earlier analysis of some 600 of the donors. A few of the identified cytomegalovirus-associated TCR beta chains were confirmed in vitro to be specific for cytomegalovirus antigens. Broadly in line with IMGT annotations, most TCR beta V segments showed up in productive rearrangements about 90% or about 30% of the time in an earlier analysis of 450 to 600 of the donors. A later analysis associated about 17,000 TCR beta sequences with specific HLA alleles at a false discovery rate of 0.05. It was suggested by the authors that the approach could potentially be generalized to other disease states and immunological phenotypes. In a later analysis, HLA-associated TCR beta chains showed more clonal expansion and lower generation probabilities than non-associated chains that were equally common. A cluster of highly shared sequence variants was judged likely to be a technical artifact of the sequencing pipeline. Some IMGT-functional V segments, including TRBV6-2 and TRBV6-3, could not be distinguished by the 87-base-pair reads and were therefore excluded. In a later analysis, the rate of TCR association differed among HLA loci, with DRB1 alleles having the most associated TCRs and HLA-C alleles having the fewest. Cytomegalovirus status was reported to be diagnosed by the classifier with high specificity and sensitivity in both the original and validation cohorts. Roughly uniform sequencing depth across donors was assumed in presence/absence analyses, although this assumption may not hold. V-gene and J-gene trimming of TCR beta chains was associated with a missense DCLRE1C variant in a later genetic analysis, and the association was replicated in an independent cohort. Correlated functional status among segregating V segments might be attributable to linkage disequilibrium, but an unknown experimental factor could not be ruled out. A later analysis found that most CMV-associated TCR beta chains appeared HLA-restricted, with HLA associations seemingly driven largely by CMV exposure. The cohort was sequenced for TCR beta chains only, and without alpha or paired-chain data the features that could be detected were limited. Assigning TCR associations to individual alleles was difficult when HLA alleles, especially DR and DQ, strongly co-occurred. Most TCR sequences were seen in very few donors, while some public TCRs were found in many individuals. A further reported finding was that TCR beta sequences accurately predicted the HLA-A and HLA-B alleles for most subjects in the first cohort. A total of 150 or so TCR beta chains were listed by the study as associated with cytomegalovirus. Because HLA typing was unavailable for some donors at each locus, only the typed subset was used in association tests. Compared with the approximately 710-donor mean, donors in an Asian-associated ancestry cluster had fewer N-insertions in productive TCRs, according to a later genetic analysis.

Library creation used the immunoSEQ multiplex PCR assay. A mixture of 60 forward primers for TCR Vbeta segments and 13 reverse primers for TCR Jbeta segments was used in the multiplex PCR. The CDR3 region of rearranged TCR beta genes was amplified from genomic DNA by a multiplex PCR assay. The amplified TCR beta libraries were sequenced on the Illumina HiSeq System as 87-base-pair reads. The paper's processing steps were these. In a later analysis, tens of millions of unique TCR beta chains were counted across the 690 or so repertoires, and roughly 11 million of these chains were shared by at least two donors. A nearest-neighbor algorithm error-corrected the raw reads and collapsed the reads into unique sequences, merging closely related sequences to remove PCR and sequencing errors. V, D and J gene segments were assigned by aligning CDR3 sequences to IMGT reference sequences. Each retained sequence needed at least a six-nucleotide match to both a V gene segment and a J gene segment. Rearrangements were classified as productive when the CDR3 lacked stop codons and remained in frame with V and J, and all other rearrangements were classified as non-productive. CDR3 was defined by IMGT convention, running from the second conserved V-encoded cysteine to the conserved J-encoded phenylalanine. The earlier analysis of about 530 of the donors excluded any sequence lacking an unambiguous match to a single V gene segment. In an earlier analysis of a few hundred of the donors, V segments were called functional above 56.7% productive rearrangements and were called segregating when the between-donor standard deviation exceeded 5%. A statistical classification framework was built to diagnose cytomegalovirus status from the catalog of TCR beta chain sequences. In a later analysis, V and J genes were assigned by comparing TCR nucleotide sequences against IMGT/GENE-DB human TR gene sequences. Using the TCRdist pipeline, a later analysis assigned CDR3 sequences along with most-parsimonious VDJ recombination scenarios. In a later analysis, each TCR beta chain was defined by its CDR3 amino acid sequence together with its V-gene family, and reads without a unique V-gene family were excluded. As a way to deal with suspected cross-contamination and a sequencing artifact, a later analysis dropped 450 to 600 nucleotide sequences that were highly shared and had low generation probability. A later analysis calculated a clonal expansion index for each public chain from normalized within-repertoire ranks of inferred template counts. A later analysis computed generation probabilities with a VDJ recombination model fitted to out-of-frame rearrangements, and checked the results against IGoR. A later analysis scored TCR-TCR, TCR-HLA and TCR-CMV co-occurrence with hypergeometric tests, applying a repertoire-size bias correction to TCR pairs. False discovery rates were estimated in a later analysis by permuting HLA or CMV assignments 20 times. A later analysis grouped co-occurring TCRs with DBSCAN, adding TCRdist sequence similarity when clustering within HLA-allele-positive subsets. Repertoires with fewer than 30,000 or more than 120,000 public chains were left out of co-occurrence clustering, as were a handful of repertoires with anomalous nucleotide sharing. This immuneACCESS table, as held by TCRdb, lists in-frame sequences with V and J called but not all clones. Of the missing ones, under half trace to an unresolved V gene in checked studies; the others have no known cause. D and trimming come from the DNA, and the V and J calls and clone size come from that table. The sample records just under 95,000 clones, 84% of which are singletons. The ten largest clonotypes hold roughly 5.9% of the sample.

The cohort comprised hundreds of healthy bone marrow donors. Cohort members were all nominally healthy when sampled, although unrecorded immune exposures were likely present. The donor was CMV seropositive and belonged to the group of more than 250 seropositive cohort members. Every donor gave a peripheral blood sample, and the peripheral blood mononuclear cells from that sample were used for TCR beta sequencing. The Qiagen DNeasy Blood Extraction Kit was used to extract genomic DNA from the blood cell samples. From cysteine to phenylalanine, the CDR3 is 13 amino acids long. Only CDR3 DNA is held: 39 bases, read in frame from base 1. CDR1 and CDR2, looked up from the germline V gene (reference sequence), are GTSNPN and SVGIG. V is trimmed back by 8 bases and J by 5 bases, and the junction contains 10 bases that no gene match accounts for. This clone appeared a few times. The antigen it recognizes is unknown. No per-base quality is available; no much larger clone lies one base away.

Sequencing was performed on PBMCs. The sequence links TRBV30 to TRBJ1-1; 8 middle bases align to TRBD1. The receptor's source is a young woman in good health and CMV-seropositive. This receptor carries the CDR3 CARTTGVKTEAFF. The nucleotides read TGTGCCCGGACGACAGGGGTTAAAACTGAAGCTTTCTTT.